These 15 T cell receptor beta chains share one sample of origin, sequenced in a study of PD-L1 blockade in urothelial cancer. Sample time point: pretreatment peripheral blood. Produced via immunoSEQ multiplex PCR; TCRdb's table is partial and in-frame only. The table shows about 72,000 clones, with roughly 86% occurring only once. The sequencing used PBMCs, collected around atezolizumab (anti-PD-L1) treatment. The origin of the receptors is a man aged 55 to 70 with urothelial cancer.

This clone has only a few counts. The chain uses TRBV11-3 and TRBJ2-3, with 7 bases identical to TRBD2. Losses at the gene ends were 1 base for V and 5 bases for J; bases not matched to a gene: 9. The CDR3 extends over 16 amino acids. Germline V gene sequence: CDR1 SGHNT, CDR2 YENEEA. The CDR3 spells CASSLGGGEGQDTQYF. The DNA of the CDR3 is TGTGCCAGCAGCTTAGGAGGCGGGGAGGGTCAAGATACGCAGTATTTT.

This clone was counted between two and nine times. The CDR3 nucleotides read TGCGCCAGCAGCCAACCGAACCTGAGACAGGGAACGCGTTATGGCTACACCTTC. Translation gives CASSQPNLRQGTRYGYTF. The chain joins TRBV4-1 to TRBJ1-2; 7 bases fit TRBD1. Trimming cost V 2 bases and J 5 bases; bases outside gene matches: 17. The germline V gene encodes CDR1 MGHRA and CDR2 YSYEKL. The CDR3 is 18 amino acids.

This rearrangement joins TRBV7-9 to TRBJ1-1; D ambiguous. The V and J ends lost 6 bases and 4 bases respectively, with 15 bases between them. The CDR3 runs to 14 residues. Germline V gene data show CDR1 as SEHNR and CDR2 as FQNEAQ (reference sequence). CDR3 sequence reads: CASSQEGWGTEAFF. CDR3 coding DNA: TGTGCCAGCAGTCAAGAGGGTTGGGGCACTGAAGCTTTCTTT. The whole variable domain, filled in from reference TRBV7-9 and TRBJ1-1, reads DTGVSQNPRHKITKRGQNVTFRCDPISEHNRLYWYRQTLGQGPEFLTYFQNEAQLEKSRLLSDRFSAERPKGSFSTLEIQRTEQGDSAMYLCASSQEGWGTEAFFGQGTRLTVV.

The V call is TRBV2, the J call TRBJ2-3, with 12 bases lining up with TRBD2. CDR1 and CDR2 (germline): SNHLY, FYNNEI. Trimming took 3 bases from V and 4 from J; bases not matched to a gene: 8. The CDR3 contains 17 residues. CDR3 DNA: TGTGCCAGCAGTGACCCCCAACTAGCGGGGGGTTCAGATACGCAGTATTTT. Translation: CASSDPQLAGGSDTQYF.

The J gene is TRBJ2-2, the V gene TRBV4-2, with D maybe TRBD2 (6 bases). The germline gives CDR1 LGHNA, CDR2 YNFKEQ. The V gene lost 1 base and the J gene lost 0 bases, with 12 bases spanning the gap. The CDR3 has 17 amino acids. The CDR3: CASSQVAGWANTGELFF. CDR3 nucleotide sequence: TGTGCCAGCAGCCAAGTTGCGGGGTGGGCGAACACCGGGGAGCTGTTTTTT.

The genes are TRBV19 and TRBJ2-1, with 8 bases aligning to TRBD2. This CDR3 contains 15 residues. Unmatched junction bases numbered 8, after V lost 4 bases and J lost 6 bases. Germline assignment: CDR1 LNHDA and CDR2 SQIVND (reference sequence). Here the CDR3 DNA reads TGTGCCAGTAGTACACCACGGGGGGGGTTCAATGAGCAGTTCTTC. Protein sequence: CASSTPRGGFNEQFF.

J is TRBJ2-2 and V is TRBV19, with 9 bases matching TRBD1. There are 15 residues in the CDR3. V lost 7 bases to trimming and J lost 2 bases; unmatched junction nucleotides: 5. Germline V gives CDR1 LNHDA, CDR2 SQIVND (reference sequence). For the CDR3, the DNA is TGTGCCAGTACCAACAGGGGGCGCAACACCGGGGAGCTGTTTTTT. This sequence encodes CASTNRGRNTGELFF.

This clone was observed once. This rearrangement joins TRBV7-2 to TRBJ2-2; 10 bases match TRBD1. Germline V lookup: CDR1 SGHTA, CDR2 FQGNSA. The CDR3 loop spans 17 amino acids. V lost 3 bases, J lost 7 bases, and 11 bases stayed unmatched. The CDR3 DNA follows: TGTGCCAGCAGCTTGCAACCGGGACAGGGGATTGACGGGGAGCTGTTTTTT. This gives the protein CASSLQPGQGIDGELFF. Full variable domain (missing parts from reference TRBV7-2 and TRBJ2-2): GAGVSQSPSNKVTEKGKDVELRCDPISGHTALYWYRQSLGQGLEFLIYFQGNSAPDKSGLPSDRFSAERTGGSVSTLTIQRTQQEDSAVYLCASSLQPGQGIDGELFFGEGSRLTVL.

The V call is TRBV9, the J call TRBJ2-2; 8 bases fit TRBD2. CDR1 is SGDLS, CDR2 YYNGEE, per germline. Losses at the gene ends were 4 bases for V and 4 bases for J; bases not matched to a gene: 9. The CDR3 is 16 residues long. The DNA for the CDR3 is TGTGCCAGCAGCTCCCCCGGGGGGGGAAGCACCGGGGAGCTGTTTTTT. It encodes CASSSPGGGSTGELFF.

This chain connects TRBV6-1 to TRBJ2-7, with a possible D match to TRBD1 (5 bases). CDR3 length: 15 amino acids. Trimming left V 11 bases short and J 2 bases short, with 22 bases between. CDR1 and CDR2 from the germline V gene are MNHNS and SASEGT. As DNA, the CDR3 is TGTGCCGGCTCTTCAACAGGAGAGGTCCCCTACGAGCAGTACTTC. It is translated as CAGSSTGEVPYEQYF.

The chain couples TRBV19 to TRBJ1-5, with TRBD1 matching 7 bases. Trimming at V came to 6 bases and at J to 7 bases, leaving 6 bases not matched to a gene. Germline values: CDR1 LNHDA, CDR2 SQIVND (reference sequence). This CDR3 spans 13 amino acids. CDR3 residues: CASSTGERQPQHF. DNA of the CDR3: TGTGCCAGTAGCACAGGGGAAAGACAGCCCCAGCATTTT.

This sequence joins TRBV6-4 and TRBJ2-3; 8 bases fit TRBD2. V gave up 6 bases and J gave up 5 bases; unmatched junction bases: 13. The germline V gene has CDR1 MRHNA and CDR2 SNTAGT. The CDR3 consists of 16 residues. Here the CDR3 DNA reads TGTGCCAGCAGCTGGAGGGTTAGCGGGGTTTTAGATACGCAGTATTTT. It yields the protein CASSWRVSGVLDTQYF.

CDR3 protein: CAISRQGETEAFF. CDR3 coding DNA: TGTGCCATATCAAGACAGGGGGAGACTGAAGCTTTCTTT. This chain uses TRBV19 with TRBJ1-1, with 9 bases lining up with TRBD1. Trimming at V came to 10 bases and at J to 5 bases, leaving 8 bases not matched to a gene. The CDR3 has 13 residues. CDR1 and CDR2 from the germline V gene are LNHDA and SQIVND (reference sequence).

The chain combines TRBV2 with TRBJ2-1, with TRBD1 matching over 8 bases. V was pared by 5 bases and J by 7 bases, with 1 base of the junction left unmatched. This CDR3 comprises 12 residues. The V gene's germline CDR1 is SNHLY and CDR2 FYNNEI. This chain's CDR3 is CASSWTGNEQFF. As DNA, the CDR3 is TGTGCCAGCAGTTGGACAGGGAATGAGCAGTTCTTC.

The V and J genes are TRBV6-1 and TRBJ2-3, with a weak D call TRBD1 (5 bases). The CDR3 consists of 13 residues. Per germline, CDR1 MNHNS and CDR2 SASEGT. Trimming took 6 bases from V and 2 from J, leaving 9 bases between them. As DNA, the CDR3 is TGTGCCAGCAGGCAGGGATCCACAGATACGCAGTATTTT. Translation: CASRQGSTDTQYF.